The 6 T cell receptor beta chains listed next were all sequenced from one sample in a study of patients and donors after allogeneic stem cell transplantation. MiXCR, run by TCRdb on the RT-PCR reads, gives a single entry per CDR3 protein. The table shows roughly 940,000 distinct CDR3 sequences, with more than 15% occurring only once. The specimen sequenced was blood, either unsorted or a sorted T cell fraction (not recorded which). The receptors come from a human donor who was either an allogeneic HSCT recipient or a stem cell or donor lymphocyte infusion donor (not recorded which). It is not recorded whose cells these are; they may come from a transplant donor.

This clonotype appeared a few times. V usage is TRBV12-3 or TRBV12-4 and J usage is TRBJ2-4, with TRBD2 as a possible D gene (6 bases). The CDR3 is 13 amino acids. The germline V and J ends were trimmed by 5 bases and 9 bases, with 14 bases remaining between them. In DNA form, the CDR3 reads TGTGCCAGCAGTCCAAGGTCCGGGGGCATTCAGTACTTC. Its protein is CASSPRSGGIQYF.

The chain links TRBV4-3 to TRBJ2-1; D possibly corresponds to TRBD2 (6 bases). Per germline, CDR1 LGHNA and CDR2 YSLEER. Trimming removed 2 bases from V and 5 bases from J, with 22 bases in between. This CDR3 is built from 18 residues. The CDR3 coding sequence is TGCGCCAGCAGCCAATTCCACGTGGGGGGTGATAGGGACAATGAGCAGTTCTTC. Translating it yields CASSQFHVGGDRDNEQFF.

The chain uses TRBV30 and TRBJ1-3; D perhaps matches TRBD1 (5 bases). CDR1 GTSNPN and CDR2 SVGIG come from the germline V gene (reference sequence). This CDR3 spans 15 amino acids. Trimming cost V 0 bases and J 4 bases, with 13 bases left between them. The CDR3 sequence is CAWSVVRGFGNTIYF. In DNA form, the CDR3 reads TGTGCCTGGAGTGTAGTTCGGGGGTTCGGAAACACCATATATTTT. Combining the CDR3 with reference TRBV30 and TRBJ1-3 gives the whole variable domain SQTIHQWPATLVQPVGSPLSLECTVEGTSNPNLYWYRQAAGRGLQLLFYSVGIGQISSEVPQNLSASRPQDRQFILSSKKLLLSDSGFYLCAWSVVRGFGNTIYFGEGSWLTVV.

This rearrangement joins TRBV3-1 to TRBJ2-7; 11 positions agree with TRBD2. The germline V gene has CDR1 LGHDT and CDR2 YNNKEL (reference sequence). Trimming took 4 bases from V and 2 from J; bases not matched to a gene: 10. The CDR3 covers 17 residues. This chain's CDR3 is CASSPGTSGTLAYEQYF. In DNA form, the CDR3 reads TGTGCCAGCAGCCCCGGGACTAGCGGAACTCTAGCCTACGAGCAGTACTTC.

This clonotype was counted a few times. J is TRBJ2-5 and V is TRBV10-3; D not certain. V shed 10 bases and J shed 4 bases, with 13 bases lying between them. The length of the CDR3 is 12 residues. CDR1 is ENHRY and CDR2 is SYGVKD in the germline V gene. The CDR3 nucleotides are TGTGCCACCTCCGGGCTAACAGAGACCCAGTACTTC. The encoded protein is CATSGLTETQYF.

This clonotype has just a few counts. The chain links TRBV7-2 to TRBJ1-2; D not resolved. Germline CDR1 is SGHTA and CDR2 is FQGNSA. V lost 3 bases and J 8 bases, leaving 16 bases between the germline ends. The CDR3 sequence is 14 residues long. CDR3 in DNA: TGTGCCAGCAGCTTGGGGAGTTTCAGGCCCGGCTACACCTTC. This sequence encodes CASSLGSFRPGYTF.